The 20 T cell receptor beta chains below come from one sample, sequenced in a study of CD8 T cells in ankylosing spondylitis. TCRdb used MiXCR to reprocess the 5' RACE reads, holding one entry per CDR3 protein. Of approximately 150,000 distinct CDR3 sequences listed, approximately 32% are singletons. The specimen was synovial fluid, either unsorted or a sorted T cell fraction (not recorded which). The origin of the receptors is a male donor with ankylosing spondylitis.

This clonotype occurred many times. This sequence joins TRBV6-5 and TRBJ2-2; a weak D match, TRBD1 (7 bases). The CDR3 sequence is 18 residues long. Germline V gene sequence: CDR1 MNHEY, CDR2 SVGAGI. The germline V and J ends were trimmed by 2 bases and 7 bases, with 23 bases remaining between them. CDR3 DNA sequence: TGTGCCAGCAGTTACCTATTTCGGGATGGCAGGGGGGTCGGGGAGCTGTTTTTT. Its translation: CASSYLFRDGRGVGELFF.

This clonotype has only a few counts. This chain uses TRBV12-3 or TRBV12-4 with TRBJ2-7, with 9 bases identical to TRBD1. V lost 6 bases to trimming and J lost 5 bases; unmatched junction nucleotides: 5. The CDR3 loop spans 13 amino acids. CDR3 coding DNA: TGTGCCAGCAGGGGACAGGGTTACGACGAGCAGTACTTC. Protein product: CASRGQGYDEQYF.

This clonotype was seen a single time. The chain links TRBV27 to TRBJ2-5, with 9 bases lining up with TRBD1. Germline V gene sequence: CDR1 MNHEY, CDR2 SMNVEV (reference sequence). V trimming: 1 base; J trimming: 0 bases; junction bases outside the gene matches: 3. The CDR3 sequence is 16 residues long. The CDR3 spells CASSLFGTGYQETQYF. The CDR3 nucleotides are TGTGCCAGCAGTTTATTCGGGACAGGGTACCAAGAGACCCAGTACTTC.

The table lists this clonotype with a few counts. The chain combines TRBV12-3 or TRBV12-4 with TRBJ2-1; TRBD1 aligns across 10 bases. Unmatched junction bases numbered 11, after V lost 6 bases and J lost 9 bases. The CDR3 has 15 amino acids. For the CDR3, the DNA is TGTGCCAGCAGAAAATCGGGACAGGGGACTAGTGAGCAGTTCTTC. As protein: CASRKSGQGTSEQFF.

This clonotype was detected ten times or more. CDR3 nucleotides: TGCGCCAGCAGCACGGACCATCCTTCACCCCTCCACTTT. It translates to CASSTDHPSPLHF. The rearrangement joins TRBV5-1 to TRBJ1-6; no reliable D call. Germline V gives CDR1 SGHRS, CDR2 YFSETQ. CDR3 size: 13 residues. Trimming left V 4 bases short and J 9 bases short, with 11 bases between.

The chain employs TRBV29-1 and TRBJ2-3; D is unclear. CDR1 is SQVTM, CDR2 ANQGSEA, per germline. V gave up 2 bases and J gave up 7 bases, with 7 bases separating them. CDR3 length: 11 residues. The CDR3 nucleotides are TGCAGCGTTGAAATCCGGAATACGCAGTATTTT. It is translated as CSVEIRNTQYF.

The chain uses TRBV20-1 and TRBJ2-5; no definite D call. Between the trimmed V and J ends, which lost 0 bases and 2 bases, there was a span of 10 bases. Germline assignment: CDR1 DFQATT and CDR2 SNEGSKA (reference sequence). This CDR3 region has 14 residues. The CDR3 DNA is TGCAGTGCTAGAGAAAGAAGGTTACAAGAGACCCAGTACTTC. Translating gives CSARERRLQETQYF.

The chain couples TRBV6-1 to TRBJ1-5, with TRBD1 as a possible D gene (5 bases). This CDR3 comprises 14 residues. The germline gives CDR1 MNHNS, CDR2 SASEGT. Trimming took off 6 bases at V and 0 bases at J, with 9 bases between the two ends. CDR3 region: CASSDRVSNQPQHF. The CDR3 DNA follows: TGTGCCAGCAGCGACAGAGTTAGCAATCAGCCCCAGCATTTT.

This clonotype has more than one count but fewer than ten. J is TRBJ2-1 and V is TRBV27, with 12 bases identical to TRBD2. After removal of 2 bases from V and 8 bases from J, the junction contained 4 bases not matched to a gene. Germline assignment: CDR1 MNHEY and CDR2 SMNVEV (reference sequence). The length of the CDR3 is 15 residues. CDR3 in DNA: TGTGCCAGCAGTTTACTGACTAGCGGGGGACATGAGCAGTTCTTC. Protein sequence: CASSLLTSGGHEQFF.

V and J are TRBV30 and TRBJ2-2; unclear D gene. The ends were cut back, 0 bases at V and 7 bases at J, with 9 bases in the middle. The germline V gene encodes CDR1 GTSNPN and CDR2 SVGIG (reference sequence). CDR3 length: 13 amino acids. The CDR3 nucleotides are TGTGCCTGGAGTGTATTGGGTGGCGGGGAGCTGTTTTTT. Protein sequence: CAWSVLGGGELFF.

This rearrangement joins TRBV6-4 to TRBJ2-3; D perhaps matches TRBD2 (6 bases). This CDR3 region has 15 residues. Trimming stripped 0 bases from V and 6 bases from J, with 13 bases between. Germline loops: CDR1 MRHNA, CDR2 SNTAGT. The DNA of the CDR3 is TGTGCCAGCAGTGACTCGATGGCAAGCGGGGATACGCAGTATTTT. Amino acids: CASSDSMASGDTQYF.

This clonotype was observed a single time. The CDR3: CASSPSSGTSTDTQYF. The CDR3 DNA is TGTGCCAGCAGCCCTAGCAGCGGAACTAGCACAGATACGCAGTATTTT. This sequence joins TRBV11-2 and TRBJ2-3; D is possibly TRBD2 (5 bases). The germline CDR1 and CDR2 sequences are SGHAT and FQNNGV. The V and J ends lost 5 bases and 0 bases respectively, with 15 bases between them. This CDR3 comprises 16 residues.

The genes are TRBV7-2 and TRBJ2-7, with 7 positions matching TRBD2. V shed 5 bases, J shed 4 bases, and the junction held 14 bases outside the gene matches. The V gene's germline CDR1 is SGHTA and CDR2 FQGNSA. This CDR3 contains 16 residues. The CDR3 sequence: CASSLLGGSVSYEQYF. The DNA of the CDR3 is TGTGCCAGCAGCCTACTTGGCGGGAGTGTATCGTACGAGCAGTACTTC.

This clonotype was recorded once. CDR3 sequence reads: CSARVSGTGELFF. The CDR3 bases are TGCAGTGCTAGAGTTTCGGGAACCGGGGAGCTGTTTTTT. The chain combines TRBV20-1 with TRBJ2-2; D might be TRBD2 (5 bases). CDR1 and CDR2 from the germline V gene are DFQATT and SNEGSKA (reference sequence). Between the trimmed V and J ends, which lost 1 base and 5 bases, there was a span of 8 bases. The CDR3 has 13 amino acids.

This chain joins TRBV7-3 and TRBJ2-3, with 10 bases identical to TRBD1. The germline V gene has CDR1 SGHTA and CDR2 FQGTGA. The CDR3 loop spans 16 amino acids. The V and J ends lost 5 bases and 1 base, in that order; junction bases with no gene match: 6. CDR3 in DNA: TGTGCCAGCAGCACCGACAGGGGGCCTGGCACAGATACGCAGTATTTT. Protein sequence: CASSTDRGPGTDTQYF.

J is TRBJ1-6 and V is TRBV20-1, with 8 bases matching TRBD1. The CDR3 has 15 amino acids. Germline CDR1 DFQATT, CDR2 SNEGSKA (reference sequence). V gave up 1 base and J gave up 9 bases; unmatched junction bases: 8. CDR3 loop: CSARGRTGKGSPLHF. CDR3 nucleotide sequence: TGCAGTGCTAGAGGACGGACAGGGAAAGGTTCACCCCTCCACTTT.

This clonotype was seen only a few times. The chain recombines TRBV5-1 with TRBJ1-1; 10 nucleotides align to TRBD1. V lost 5 bases and J lost 4; bases outside the gene matches: 5. This CDR3 spans 14 amino acids. Germline CDR1 SGHRS, CDR2 YFSETQ. The CDR3 sequence is CASRGQGPVTEAFF. The CDR3 coding sequence is TGCGCCAGCAGGGGACAGGGGCCGGTCACTGAAGCTTTCTTT.

This clonotype showed up many times. This sequence joins TRBV4-1 and TRBJ2-1; a weak D match, TRBD1 (5 bases). Germline V gene sequence: CDR1 MGHRA, CDR2 YSYEKL. V lost 1 base and J 0 bases, leaving 10 bases between the germline ends. The CDR3 totals 16 residues. This chain's CDR3 is CASSQGIRGSYNEQFF. For the CDR3, the DNA is TGCGCCAGCAGCCAAGGAATTAGGGGCTCCTACAATGAGCAGTTCTTC.

This clonotype was seen more than once but under ten times. V and J are TRBV24-1 and TRBJ1-2; 8 nucleotides agree with TRBD1. The CDR3 totals 14 residues. Trimming took 2 bases from V and 4 from J; bases not matched to a gene: 2. Germline CDR1 is KGHDR and CDR2 is SFDVKD. The DNA of the CDR3 is TGTGCCACCAGTGATTCGGACAGGGTCTATGGCTACACCTTC. Encoded protein: CATSDSDRVYGYTF.

This clonotype was counted only a few times. The V gene is TRBV12-3 or TRBV12-4, the J gene TRBJ1-1, with a possible D match to TRBD1 (5 bases). Trimming stripped 5 bases from V and 3 bases from J, with 22 bases between. The CDR3 runs 17 residues. DNA of the CDR3: TGTGCCAGCAGTCCTACCCCGGGACCCTTTGAGGACACTGAAGCTTTCTTT. It yields the protein CASSPTPGPFEDTEAFF.